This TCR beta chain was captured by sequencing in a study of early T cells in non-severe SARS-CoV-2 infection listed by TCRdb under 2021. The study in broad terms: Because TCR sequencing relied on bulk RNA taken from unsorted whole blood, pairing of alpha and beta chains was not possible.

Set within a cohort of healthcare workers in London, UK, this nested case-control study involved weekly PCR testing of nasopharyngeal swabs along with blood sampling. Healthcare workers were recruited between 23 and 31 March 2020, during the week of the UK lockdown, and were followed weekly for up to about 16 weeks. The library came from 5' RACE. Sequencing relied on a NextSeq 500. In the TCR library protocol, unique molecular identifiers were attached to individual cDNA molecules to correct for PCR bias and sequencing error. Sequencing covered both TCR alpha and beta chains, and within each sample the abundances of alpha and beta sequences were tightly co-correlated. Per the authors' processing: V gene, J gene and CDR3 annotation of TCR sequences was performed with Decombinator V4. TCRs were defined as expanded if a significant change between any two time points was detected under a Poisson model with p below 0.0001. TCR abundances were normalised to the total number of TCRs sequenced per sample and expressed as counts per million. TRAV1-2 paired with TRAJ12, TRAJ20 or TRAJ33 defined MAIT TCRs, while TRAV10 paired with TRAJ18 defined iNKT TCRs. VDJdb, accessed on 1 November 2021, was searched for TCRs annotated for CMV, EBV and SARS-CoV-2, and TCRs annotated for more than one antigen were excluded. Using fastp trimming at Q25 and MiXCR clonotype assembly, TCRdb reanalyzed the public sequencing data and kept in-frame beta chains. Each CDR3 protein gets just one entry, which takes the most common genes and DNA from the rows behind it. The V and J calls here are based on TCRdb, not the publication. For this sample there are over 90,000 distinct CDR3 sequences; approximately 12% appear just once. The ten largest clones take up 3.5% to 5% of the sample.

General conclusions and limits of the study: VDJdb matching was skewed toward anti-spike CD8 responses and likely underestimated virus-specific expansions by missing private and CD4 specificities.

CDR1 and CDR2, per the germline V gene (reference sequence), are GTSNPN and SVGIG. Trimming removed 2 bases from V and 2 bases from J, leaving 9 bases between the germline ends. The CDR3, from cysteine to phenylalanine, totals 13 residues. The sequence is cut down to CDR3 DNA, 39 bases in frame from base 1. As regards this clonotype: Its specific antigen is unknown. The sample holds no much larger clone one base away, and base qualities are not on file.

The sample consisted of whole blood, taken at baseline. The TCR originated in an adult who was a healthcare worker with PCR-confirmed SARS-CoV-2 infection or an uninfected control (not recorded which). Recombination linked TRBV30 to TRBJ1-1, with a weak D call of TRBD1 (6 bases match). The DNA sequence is TGTGCCTGGAGTAAACAGGGTAACACTGAAGCTTTCTTT. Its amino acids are CAWSKQGNTEAFF.